The next 12 T cell receptor beta chains were all read from a single sample in a study of cytomegalovirus exposure and HLA in healthy donors. 60 Vbeta and 13 Jbeta primers were used in PCR. TCRdb's table, derived via immunoSEQ multiplex PCR, lists solely in-frame clones and lacks some. The table records about 110,000 clones, about four fifths of them present only once. Source material: PBMCs. Receptors originate from a woman aged 60-75 years in good health and CMV-seropositive.

This clone was seen a few times. V gene TRBV6-5 combines with J gene TRBJ2-2; 7 bases agree with TRBD1. This CDR3 comprises 15 residues. Germline-derived CDR1 and CDR2 are MNHEY and SVGAGI. Losses at the gene ends were 5 bases for V and 5 bases for J; bases not matched to a gene: 8. This CDR3 reads CASSPRYRGTGELFF. The CDR3 DNA is TGTGCCAGCAGTCCCCGATACAGGGGAACCGGGGAGCTGTTTTTT.

The sample holds one count of this clone. The V and J genes are TRBV7-3 and TRBJ2-2; the D gene is possibly TRBD2 (5 bases). Trimming pared 0 bases from V and 8 bases from J, leaving 13 bases between. Germline V CDR1 and CDR2: SGHTA, FQGTGA. This CDR3 comprises 15 residues. CDR3 in amino acids: CASSLTSASSGELFF. CDR3 bases: TGTGCCAGCAGCTTAACGTCGGCTAGCAGTGGGGAGCTGTTTTTT.

This sequence joins TRBV19 and TRBJ2-3, with TRBD1 identical over 8 bases. V lost 3 bases and J lost 5; bases outside the gene matches: 7. The CDR3 runs 15 residues. Germline CDR1 reads LNHDA; CDR2 reads SQIVND (reference sequence). The CDR3 nucleotides read TGTGCCAGTAGTATTCCCGCAGGGGGCGGAGATACGCAGTATTTT. Translation: CASSIPAGGGDTQYF.

In this sample, this clone turned up a few times. This rearrangement joins TRBV6-5 to TRBJ1-5; no clear D. This CDR3 region has 15 residues. Germline CDR1 is MNHEY and CDR2 is SVGAGI. The germline V and J ends were trimmed by 0 bases and 0 bases, with 6 bases remaining between them. The CDR3 nucleotides are TGTGCCAGCAGTTACTCGCTCGGTAGCAATCAGCCCCAGCATTTT. It encodes CASSYSLGSNQPQHF.

The rearrangement uses TRBV7-9 and TRBJ2-5; D is undetermined. The end of the DNA fits TRBJ2-7 better, so the J call may be wrong. Germline V CDR1 and CDR2: SEHNR, FQNEAQ (reference sequence). The CDR3 runs 12 residues. The CDR3 protein is CASSLGAYEQYF. In DNA, the CDR3 is TGTGCCAGCAGCTTAGGGGCCTACGAGCAGTACTTC.

This chain uses TRBV5-6 with TRBJ1-2, with D possibly TRBD1 on 5 matching bases. V was shortened by 5 bases and J by 6 bases, with 11 bases between the two germline ends. This CDR3 region has 12 residues. Per germline, CDR1 SGHDT and CDR2 YYEEEE. CDR3 loop: CASRRDENGYTF. CDR3 bases: TGTGCCAGCAGGCGGGACGAGAATGGCTACACCTTC.

The CDR3 reads CASSPEGQSRDTQYF. The CDR3 DNA is TGTGCCAGCAGCCCAGAGGGACAGTCGAGGGATACGCAGTATTTT. This sequence joins TRBV7-9 and TRBJ2-3, with 7 bases lining up with TRBD1. J was trimmed by 6 bases and V by 5 bases; bases with no gene match: 11. The germline CDR1 and CDR2 sequences are SEHNR and FQNEAQ (reference sequence). The CDR3 has 15 residues.

The genes are TRBV11-2 and TRBJ2-7; perhaps TRBD2 as D (5 bases). CDR1 SGHAT and CDR2 FQNNGV come from the germline V gene. Trimming removed 1 base from V and 1 base from J, with 11 bases in between. The CDR3 sequence is 15 residues long. CDR3 sequence reads: CASSLAGILSYEQYF. The CDR3 DNA sequence: TGTGCCAGCAGCTTAGCCGGGATACTATCCTACGAGCAGTACTTC.

This rearrangement joins TRBV28 to TRBJ2-2, with D tentatively TRBD1 (5 bases). The CDR3 is 16 amino acids. V dropped 4 bases and J dropped 0 bases, with 12 bases sitting between them. CDR1 is MDHEN and CDR2 is SYDVKM in the germline V gene. CDR3 nucleotides: TGTGCCAGCAGTTCTACAGGATCCTCGAACACCGGGGAGCTGTTTTTT. Its translation: CASSSTGSSNTGELFF.

The chain carries TRBV19 and TRBJ1-2; TRBD1 matches at 7 bases. Germline V CDR1 and CDR2: LNHDA, SQIVND (reference sequence). The CDR3 is 14 residues long. The J segment lost 6 bases and the V segment lost 3 bases, leaving 7 bases of the junction unmatched. In nucleotides, the CDR3 is TGTGCCAGTAGTATTCGCAGGGGGAAGGATGGCTACACCTTC. Translation gives CASSIRRGKDGYTF.

This clone was counted a single time. The V and J genes are TRBV2 and TRBJ2-7; 9 positions match TRBD2. Per the germline V gene, CDR1 is SNHLY and CDR2 is FYNNEI. J lost 6 bases, V lost 8 bases, and 11 bases had no gene match. This CDR3 region has 14 residues. Here the CDR3 DNA reads TGTGCCAGCCGGGGTCGGGGCGGGAGGGTCGAGCAGTACTTC. Translating it yields CASRGRGGRVEQYF.

The chain joins TRBV6-6 to TRBJ1-5, with D unclear. The germline V gene encodes CDR1 MNHNY and CDR2 SVGAGI (reference sequence). V shed 4 bases and J shed 6 bases, with 10 bases lying between them. This CDR3 comprises 13 residues. CDR3 in amino acids: CASSSAGVQPQHF. As DNA, the CDR3 is TGTGCCAGCAGTTCCGCCGGGGTTCAGCCCCAGCATTTT.